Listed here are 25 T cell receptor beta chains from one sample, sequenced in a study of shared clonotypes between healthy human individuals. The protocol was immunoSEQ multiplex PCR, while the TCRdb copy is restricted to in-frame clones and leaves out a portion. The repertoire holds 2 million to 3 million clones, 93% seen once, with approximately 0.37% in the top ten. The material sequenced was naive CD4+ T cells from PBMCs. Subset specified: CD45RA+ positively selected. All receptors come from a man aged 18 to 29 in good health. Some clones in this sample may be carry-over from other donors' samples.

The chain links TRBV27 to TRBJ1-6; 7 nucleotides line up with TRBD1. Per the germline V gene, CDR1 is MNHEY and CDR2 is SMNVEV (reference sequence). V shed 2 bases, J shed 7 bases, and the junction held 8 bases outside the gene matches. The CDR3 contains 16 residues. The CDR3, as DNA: TGTGCCAGCAGTTTACTGGCGGGACAGAGAAATTCACCCCTCCACTTT. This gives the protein CASSLLAGQRNSPLHF.

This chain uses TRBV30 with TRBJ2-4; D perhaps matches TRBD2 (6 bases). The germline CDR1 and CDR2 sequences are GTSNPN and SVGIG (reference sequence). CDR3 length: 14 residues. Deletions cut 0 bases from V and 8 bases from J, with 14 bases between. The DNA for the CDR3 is TGTGCCTGGAGTGTACTAGGGAAGCGGGACATTCAGTACTTC. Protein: CAWSVLGKRDIQYF.

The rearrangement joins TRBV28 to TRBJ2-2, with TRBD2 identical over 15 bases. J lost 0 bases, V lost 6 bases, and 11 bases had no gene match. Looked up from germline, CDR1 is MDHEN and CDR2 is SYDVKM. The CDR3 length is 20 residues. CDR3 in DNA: TGTGCCAGCAGCCTACTACGGACTAGCGGGAGGGGCGCGAACACCGGGGAGCTGTTTTTT. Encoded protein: CASSLLRTSGRGANTGELFF.

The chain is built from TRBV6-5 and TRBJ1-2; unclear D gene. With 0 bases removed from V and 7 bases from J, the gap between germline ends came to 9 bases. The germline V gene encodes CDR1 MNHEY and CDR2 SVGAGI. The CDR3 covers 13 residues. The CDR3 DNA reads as TGTGCCAGCAGTTACTCGAAGGGAAGTGGCTACACCTTC. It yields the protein CASSYSKGSGYTF.

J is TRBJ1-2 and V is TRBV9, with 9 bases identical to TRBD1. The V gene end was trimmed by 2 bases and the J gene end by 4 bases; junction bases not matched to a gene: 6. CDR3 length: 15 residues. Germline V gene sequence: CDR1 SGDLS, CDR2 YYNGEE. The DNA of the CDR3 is TGTGCCAGCAGCGTCGGGACAGGGACGGTCTATGGCTACACCTTC. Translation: CASSVGTGTVYGYTF.

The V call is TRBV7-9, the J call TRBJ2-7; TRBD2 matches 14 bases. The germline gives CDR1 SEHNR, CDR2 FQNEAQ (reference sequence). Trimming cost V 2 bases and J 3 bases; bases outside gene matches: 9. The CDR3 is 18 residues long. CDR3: CASSLTVFGTSGSYEQYF. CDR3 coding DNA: TGTGCCAGCAGCTTAACTGTTTTTGGGACTAGCGGGAGCTACGAGCAGTACTTC.

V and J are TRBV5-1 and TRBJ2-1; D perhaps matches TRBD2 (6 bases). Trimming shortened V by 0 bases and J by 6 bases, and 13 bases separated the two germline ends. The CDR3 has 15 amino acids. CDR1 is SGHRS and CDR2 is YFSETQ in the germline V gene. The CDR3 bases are TGCGCCAGCAGCTTGGTGGGCGGGATAATCAATGAGCAGTTCTTC. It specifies CASSLVGGIINEQFF.

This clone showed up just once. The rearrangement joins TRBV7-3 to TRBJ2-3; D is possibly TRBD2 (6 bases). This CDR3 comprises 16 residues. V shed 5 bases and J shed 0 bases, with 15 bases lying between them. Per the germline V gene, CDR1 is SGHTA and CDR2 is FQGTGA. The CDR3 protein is CASSKEGGWSTDTQYF. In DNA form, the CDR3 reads TGTGCCAGCAGCAAGGAGGGAGGTTGGAGCACAGATACGCAGTATTTT.

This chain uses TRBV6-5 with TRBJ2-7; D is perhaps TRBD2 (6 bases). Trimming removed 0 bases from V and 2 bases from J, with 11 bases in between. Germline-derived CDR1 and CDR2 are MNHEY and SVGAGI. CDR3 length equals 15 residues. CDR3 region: CASSYSPGVTYEQYF. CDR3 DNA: TGTGCCAGCAGTTACTCGCCGGGAGTGACCTACGAGCAGTACTTC.

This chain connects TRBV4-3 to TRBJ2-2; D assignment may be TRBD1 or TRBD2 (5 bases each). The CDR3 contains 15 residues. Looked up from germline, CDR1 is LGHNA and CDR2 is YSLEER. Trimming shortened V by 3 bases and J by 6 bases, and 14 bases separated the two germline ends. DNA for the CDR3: TGCGCCAGCAGCCAGGAGCCTCGGGGCTCCGGGGAGCTGTTTTTT. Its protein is CASSQEPRGSGELFF.

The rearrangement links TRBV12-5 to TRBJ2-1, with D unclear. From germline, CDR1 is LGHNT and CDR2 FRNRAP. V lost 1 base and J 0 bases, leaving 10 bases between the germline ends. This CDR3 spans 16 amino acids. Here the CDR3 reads CASGLDSITSYNEQFF. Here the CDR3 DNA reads TGTGCTAGTGGTTTGGACTCGATCACCTCCTACAATGAGCAGTTCTTC.

As DNA, the CDR3 is TGTGCCAGCAGTGATCGGGGTTACTATGAGCAGTTCTTC. Encoded protein: CASSDRGYYEQFF. This sequence joins TRBV6-1 and TRBJ2-1; perhaps TRBD2 as D (5 bases). V was pared by 3 bases and J by 8 bases, with 11 bases between. The CDR3 contains 13 residues. Germline CDR1 and CDR2: MNHNS and SASEGT.

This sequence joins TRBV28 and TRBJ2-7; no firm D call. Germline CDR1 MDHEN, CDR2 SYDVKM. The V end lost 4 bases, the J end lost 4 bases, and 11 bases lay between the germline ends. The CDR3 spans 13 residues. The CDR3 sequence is CASSSNSPYEQYF. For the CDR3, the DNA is TGTGCCAGCAGTTCCAACAGCCCTTACGAGCAGTACTTC.

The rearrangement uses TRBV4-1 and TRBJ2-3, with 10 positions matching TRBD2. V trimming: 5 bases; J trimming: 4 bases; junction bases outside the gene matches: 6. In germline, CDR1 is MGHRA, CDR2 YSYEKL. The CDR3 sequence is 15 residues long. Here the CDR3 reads CASSGGSGRADTQYF. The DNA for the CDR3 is TGCGCCAGCAGCGGGGGGAGCGGGAGGGCAGATACGCAGTATTTT.

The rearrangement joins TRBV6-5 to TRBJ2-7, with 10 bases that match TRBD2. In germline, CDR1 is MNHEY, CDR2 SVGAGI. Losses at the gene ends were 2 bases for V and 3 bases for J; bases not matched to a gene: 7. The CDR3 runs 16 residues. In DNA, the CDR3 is TGTGCCAGCAGTTACACTAGCGGGATGGGCCGCTACGAGCAGTACTTC. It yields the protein CASSYTSGMGRYEQYF.

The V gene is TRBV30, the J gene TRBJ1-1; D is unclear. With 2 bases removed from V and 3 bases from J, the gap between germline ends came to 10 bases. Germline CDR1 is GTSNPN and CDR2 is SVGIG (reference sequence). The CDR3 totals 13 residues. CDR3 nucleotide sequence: TGTGCCTGGAGTTTCAGGAGGGACACTGAAGCTTTCTTT. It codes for CAWSFRRDTEAFF.

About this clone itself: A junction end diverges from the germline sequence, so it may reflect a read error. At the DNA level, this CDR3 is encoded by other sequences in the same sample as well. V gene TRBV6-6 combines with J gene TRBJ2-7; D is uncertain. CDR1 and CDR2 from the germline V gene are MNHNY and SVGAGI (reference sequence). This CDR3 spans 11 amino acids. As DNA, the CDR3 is TGTGCCAGCAGTTACTCCCACGAGCAGTACTTC. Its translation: CASSYSHEQYF.

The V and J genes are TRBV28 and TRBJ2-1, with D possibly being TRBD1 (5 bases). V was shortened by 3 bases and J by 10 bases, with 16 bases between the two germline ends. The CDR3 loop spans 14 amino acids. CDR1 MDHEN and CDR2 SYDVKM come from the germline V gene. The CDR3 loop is CASSFIQGKEEQFF. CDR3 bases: TGTGCCAGCAGTTTTATCCAGGGAAAGGAAGAGCAGTTCTTC.

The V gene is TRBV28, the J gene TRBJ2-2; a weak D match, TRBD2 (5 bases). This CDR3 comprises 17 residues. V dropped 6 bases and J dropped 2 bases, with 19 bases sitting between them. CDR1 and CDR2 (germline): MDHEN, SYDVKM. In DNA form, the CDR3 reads TGTGCCAGCAGCACATACTGGACTTCTCTTAACACCGGGGAGCTGTTTTTT. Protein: CASSTYWTSLNTGELFF.

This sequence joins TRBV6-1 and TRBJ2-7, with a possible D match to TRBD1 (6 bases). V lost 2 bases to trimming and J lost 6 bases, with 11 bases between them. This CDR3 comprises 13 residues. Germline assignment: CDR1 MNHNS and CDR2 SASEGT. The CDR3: CASSETGSREQYF. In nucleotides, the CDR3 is TGTGCCAGCAGTGAAACAGGGTCCCGCGAGCAGTACTTC.

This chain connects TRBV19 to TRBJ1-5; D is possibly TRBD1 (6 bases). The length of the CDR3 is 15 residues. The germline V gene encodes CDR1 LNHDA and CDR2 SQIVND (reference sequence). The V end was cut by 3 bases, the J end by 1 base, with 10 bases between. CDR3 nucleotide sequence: TGTGCCAGTAGTATGGGGGCGGTAAGCAATCAGCCCCAGCATTTT. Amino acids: CASSMGAVSNQPQHF.

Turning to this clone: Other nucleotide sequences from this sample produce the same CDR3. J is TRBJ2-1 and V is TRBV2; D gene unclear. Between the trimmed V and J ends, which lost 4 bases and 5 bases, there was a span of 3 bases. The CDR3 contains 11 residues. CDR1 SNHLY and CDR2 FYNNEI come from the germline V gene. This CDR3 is CASSVNNEQFF. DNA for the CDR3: TGTGCCAGCAGTGTGAACAATGAGCAGTTCTTC.

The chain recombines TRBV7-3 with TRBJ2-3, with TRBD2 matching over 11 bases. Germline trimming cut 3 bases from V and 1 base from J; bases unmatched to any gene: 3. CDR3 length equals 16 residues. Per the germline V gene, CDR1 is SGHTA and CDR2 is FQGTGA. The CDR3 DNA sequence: TGTGCCAGCAGCTTTACTAGCGGGAGAGGCACAGATACGCAGTATTTT. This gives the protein CASSFTSGRGTDTQYF.

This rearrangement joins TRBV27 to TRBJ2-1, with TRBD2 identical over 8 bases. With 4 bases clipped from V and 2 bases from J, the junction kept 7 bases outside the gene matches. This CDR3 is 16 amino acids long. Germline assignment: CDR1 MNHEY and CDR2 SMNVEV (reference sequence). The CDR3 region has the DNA TGTGCCAGCAGTTCAAGGACTAGCTCACCCTACAATGAGCAGTTCTTC. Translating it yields CASSSRTSSPYNEQFF.

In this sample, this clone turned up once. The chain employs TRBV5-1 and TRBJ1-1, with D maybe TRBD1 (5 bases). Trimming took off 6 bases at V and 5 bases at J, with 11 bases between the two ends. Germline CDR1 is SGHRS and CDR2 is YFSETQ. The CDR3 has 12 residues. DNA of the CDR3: TGCGCCAGCACGGGGGAGGGAACTGAAGCTTTCTTT. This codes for CASTGEGTEAFF.